The 17 T cell receptor beta chains given below trace back to one sample, sequenced in a study of blood T cell repertoires in COVID-19. Using immunoSEQ multiplex PCR, the repertoire was profiled, and TCRdb retains in-frame clones only, with some absent. Of approximately 300,000 clones in the sample, more than 90% were seen once. The sequenced material came from PBMCs or T cells enriched from blood (not recorded which). The receptors were sampled from a woman aged 25 to 39 who had been exposed to COVID-19.

V and J are TRBV7-6 and TRBJ2-1, with 14 nucleotides matching TRBD2. The CDR3 extends over 18 amino acids. The V segment lost 4 bases and the J segment 8 bases; nucleotides outside the gene matches: 13. CDR1 and CDR2 (germline): SGHVS, FNYEAQ. The CDR3: CASSSPAGPGLAGDEQFF. The CDR3 nucleotides read TGTGCCAGCAGCTCCCCTGCAGGCCCGGGACTAGCGGGGGATGAGCAGTTCTTC.

The V gene is TRBV21-1, the J gene TRBJ2-7; the table's TRBD2 call for D was not verified on the DNA. TRBV21-1 is a documented pseudogene. This CDR3 contains 12 residues. CDR3 coding DNA: TGTGCCAGCAGCAAAGGAGGAGGCGAGCAGTACTTC. This translates into CASSKGGGEQYF.

The rearrangement joins TRBV5-8 to TRBJ2-7; a weak D match, TRBD2 (5 bases). Trimming took 6 bases from V and 5 from J, leaving 15 bases between them. In germline, CDR1 is SGHTS, CDR2 YDEGEE. The CDR3 spans 13 residues. The CDR3 coding sequence is TGTGCCAGCATACGGACTTTTCCCCACGAGCAGTACTTC. Amino acids: CASIRTFPHEQYF.

The J gene is TRBJ1-1, the V gene TRBV12-3 or TRBV12-4; 8 nucleotides match TRBD1. J lost 11 bases, V lost 6 bases, and 11 bases had no gene match. This CDR3 has 13 amino acids. The chain's CDR3 is CASSKTTGAWAFF. For the CDR3, the DNA is TGTGCCAGCAGCAAGACGACAGGGGCATGGGCTTTCTTT.

The V gene is TRBV7-8, the J gene TRBJ2-1; a weak D match, TRBD2 (7 bases). This CDR3 has 14 residues. Trimming left V 6 bases short and J 8 bases short, with 17 bases between. Germline CDR1 SGHVS, CDR2 FQNEAQ. This chain's CDR3 is CASRTSGGAYEQFF. The CDR3, as DNA: TGTGCCAGCAGGACATCTGGGGGGGCCTATGAGCAGTTCTTC.

The chain joins TRBV6-6 to TRBJ1-5; possible D gene TRBD1, 5 bases. V lost 6 bases to trimming and J lost 2 bases, with 11 bases between them. The CDR3 spans 14 residues. Germline V gives CDR1 MNHNY, CDR2 SVGAGI (reference sequence). The DNA of the CDR3 is TGTGCCAGCAGCCCCGCGACAGGCAATCAGCCCCAGCATTTT. Its protein is CASSPATGNQPQHF.

The gene calls are TRBV7-8 and TRBJ1-2; 11 bases match TRBD1. The CDR3 spans 14 residues. The germline V gene encodes CDR1 SGHVS and CDR2 FQNEAQ. V was clipped by 4 bases and J by 3 bases; unmatched bases: 1. CDR3 protein: CASSSGQGDYGYTF. The CDR3 DNA reads TGTGCCAGCAGCTCGGGACAGGGGGACTATGGCTACACCTTC.

The chain links TRBV5-1 to TRBJ2-1; possibly TRBD2 for D (5 bases). V lost 4 bases and J 0 bases, leaving 11 bases between the germline ends. CDR3 size: 15 residues. Germline CDR1 and CDR2: SGHRS and YFSETQ. The CDR3: CASSPRTRSYNEQFF. CDR3 nucleotides: TGCGCCAGCAGCCCCCGGACTCGCTCCTACAATGAGCAGTTCTTC.

The chain has TRBV2 and TRBJ2-5; the D gene is possibly TRBD1 (6 bases). Deletions cut 6 bases from V and 1 base from J, with 15 bases between. The CDR3 totals 15 residues. The germline gives CDR1 SNHLY, CDR2 FYNNEI. The CDR3 DNA is TGTGCCAGCAGACAAGGGGGACACGTCCAAGAGACCCAGTACTTC. Translated, it gives CASRQGGHVQETQYF.

This chain links TRBV4-1 with TRBJ2-5, with a weak D call TRBD2 (5 bases). In germline, CDR1 is MGHRA, CDR2 YSYEKL. Deletions cut 4 bases from V and 5 bases from J, with 14 bases between. The CDR3 is 14 amino acids. This CDR3 reads CASSPTPGVETQYF. CDR3 DNA: TGCGCCAGCAGCCCCACACCCGGGGTCGAGACCCAGTACTTC.

This clone was seen only once. The V gene is TRBV4-1, the J gene TRBJ1-2; 9 bases are a match to TRBD1. V dropped 3 bases and J dropped 3; count of bases not matched to a gene: 14. The CDR3 spans 18 residues. Germline V gene lookup returns CDR1 MGHRA and CDR2 YSYEKL. The CDR3 coding sequence is TGCGCCAGCAGCCACCCCTCGGAGCTGGACAGGGGAGACTATGGCTACACCTTC. This codes for CASSHPSELDRGDYGYTF.

The chain employs TRBV13 and TRBJ2-3, with 7 bases aligning to TRBD1. The V and J ends lost 5 bases and 5 bases, in that order; junction bases with no gene match: 4. Per germline, CDR1 PRHDT and CDR2 FYEKMQ (reference sequence). The CDR3 is 13 amino acids. CDR3 in amino acids: CASSPRGKDTQYF. The CDR3 DNA follows: TGTGCCAGCAGCCCCAGGGGGAAAGATACGCAGTATTTT.

There are a few counts of this clone. V and J are TRBV4-2 and TRBJ2-7; TRBD1 agrees at 8 bases. Germline CDR1 LGHNA, CDR2 YNFKEQ. Trimming cost V 0 bases and J 2 bases; bases outside gene matches: 3. This CDR3 comprises 15 residues. The CDR3 sequence is CASSQDWDRPYEQYF. Written as DNA, the CDR3 is TGTGCCAGCAGCCAAGACTGGGACAGGCCCTACGAGCAGTACTTC.

The CDR3 DNA sequence: TGTGCCAGCAGCACAGCTGCCAACTATGGCTACACCTTC. Protein sequence: CASSTAANYGYTF. The rearrangement links TRBV2 to TRBJ1-2; D is unclear. Germline V CDR1 and CDR2: SNHLY, FYNNEI. This CDR3 is 13 amino acids long. V was cut by 6 bases and J by 2 bases, with 10 bases left in between.

The gene calls are TRBV7-9 and TRBJ1-2, with D perhaps TRBD1 (5 bases). Germline-derived CDR1 and CDR2 are SEHNR and FQNEAQ (reference sequence). The CDR3 has 16 residues. V was shortened by 6 bases and J by 2 bases, with 19 bases between the two germline ends. The CDR3 loop reads CASSWSGATSNYGYTF. CDR3 nucleotides: TGTGCCAGCAGTTGGAGTGGGGCCACCTCCAACTATGGCTACACCTTC. The full variable domain, completed using reference TRBV7-9 and TRBJ1-2, is DTGVSQNPRHKITKRGQNVTFRCDPISEHNRLYWYRQTLGQGPEFLTYFQNEAQLEKSRLLSDRFSAERPKGSFSTLEIQRTEQGDSAMYLCASSWSGATSNYGYTFGSGTRLTVV.

The chain uses TRBV4-3 and TRBJ1-5, with D possibly being TRBD1 (6 bases). The germline V gene encodes CDR1 LGHNA and CDR2 YSLEER. The CDR3 runs to 17 residues. V was shortened by 0 bases and J by 0 bases, with 12 bases between the two germline ends. The CDR3: CASSQDSTGYSNQPQHF. CDR3 in DNA: TGCGCCAGCAGCCAAGACTCGACAGGCTATAGCAATCAGCCCCAGCATTTT.

The V and J genes are TRBV9 and TRBJ1-3, with 7 bases lining up with TRBD1. After removal of 2 bases from V and 4 bases from J, the junction contained 6 bases not matched to a gene. Germline values: CDR1 SGDLS, CDR2 YYNGEE. The CDR3 runs 15 residues. CDR3 in amino acids: CASSVLQGIGNTIYF. CDR3 coding DNA: TGTGCCAGCAGCGTTCTACAGGGGATAGGAAACACCATATATTTT.